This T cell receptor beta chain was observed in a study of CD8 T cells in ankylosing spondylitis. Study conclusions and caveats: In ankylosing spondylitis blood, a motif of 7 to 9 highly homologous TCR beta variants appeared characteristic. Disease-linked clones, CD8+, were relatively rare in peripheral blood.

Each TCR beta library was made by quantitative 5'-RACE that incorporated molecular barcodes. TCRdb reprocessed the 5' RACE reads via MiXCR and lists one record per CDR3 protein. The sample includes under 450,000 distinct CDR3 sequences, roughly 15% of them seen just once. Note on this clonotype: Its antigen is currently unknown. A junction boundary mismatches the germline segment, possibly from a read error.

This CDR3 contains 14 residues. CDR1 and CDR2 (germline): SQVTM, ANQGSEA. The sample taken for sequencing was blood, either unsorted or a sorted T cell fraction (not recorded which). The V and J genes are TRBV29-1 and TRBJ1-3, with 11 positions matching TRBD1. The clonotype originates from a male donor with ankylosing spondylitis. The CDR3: CSVEEGTGGTTIYF. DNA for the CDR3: TGCAGCGTTGAAGAGGGGACAGGGGGAACCACCATATATTTT.